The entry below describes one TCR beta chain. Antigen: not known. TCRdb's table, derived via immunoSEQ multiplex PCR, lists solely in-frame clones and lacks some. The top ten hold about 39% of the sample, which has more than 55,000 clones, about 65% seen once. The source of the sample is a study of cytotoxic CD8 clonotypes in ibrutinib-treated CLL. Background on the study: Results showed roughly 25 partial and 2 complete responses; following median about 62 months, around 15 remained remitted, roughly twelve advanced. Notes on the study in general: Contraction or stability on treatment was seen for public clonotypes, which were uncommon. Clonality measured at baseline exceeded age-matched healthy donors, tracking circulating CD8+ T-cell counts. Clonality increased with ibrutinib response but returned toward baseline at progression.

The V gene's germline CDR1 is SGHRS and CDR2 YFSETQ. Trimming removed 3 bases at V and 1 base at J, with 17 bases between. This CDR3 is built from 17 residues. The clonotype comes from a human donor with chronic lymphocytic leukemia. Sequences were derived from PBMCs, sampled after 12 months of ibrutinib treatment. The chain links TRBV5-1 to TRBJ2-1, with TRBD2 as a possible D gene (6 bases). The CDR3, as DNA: TGCGCCAGCAGCTCCGGGAGAGGATTAGCGTCCTACAATGAGCAGTTCTTC. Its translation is CASSSGRGLASYNEQFF.